These 30 T cell receptor beta chains came from one sample sequenced in a study of vaccination and CD4 T cells after COVID-19. Indicated treatment: approximately 9-day PBMC culture with coronavirus spike peptide pools or control peptides (ViraFEST assay). Their antigen targets remain unknown. The Oncomine TCR Beta short-read assay was applied to DNA of cultured CD4+ T cells. One entry per CDR3 protein results from TCRdb running MiXCR on the PCR reads. Seen here are tens of thousands of distinct CDR3 sequences, roughly 71% observed once, and the top ten hold about a sixth. Sequenced here: CD4+ T cells from blood, cultured in vitro, sampled after SARS-CoV-2 vaccination. Receptors originate from a human donor who received a COVID-19 vaccine.

Of note for this clonotype: One end of the junction does not line up with germline, which may come from a read error. V and J are TRBV6-1 and TRBJ1-5, with 8 bases that match TRBD1. The CDR3 totals 18 residues. In germline, CDR1 is MNHNS, CDR2 SASEGT. Here the CDR3 DNA reads TGTGCCAGCAGTGCAATCAGGGGGCTTTCAACGGTAGGTCAGCCCCGGCATTTT. Translating it yields CASSAIRGLSTVGQPRHF.

This clonotype was found once. The V gene is TRBV6-1, the J gene TRBJ2-5; D remains unclear. Germline V lookup: CDR1 MNHNS, CDR2 SASEGT. V lost 1 base, J lost 3 bases, and 6 bases lay in between. CDR3 size: 13 residues. DNA of the CDR3: TGTGCCAGCAGTGAAGTGATAAAAGAGACCCAGTACTTC. Residues: CASSEVIKETQYF.

This clonotype was observed a handful of times. The CDR3 loop is CASSFSDTQYF. CDR3 nucleotides: TGTGCCAGCAGTTTCTCAGATACGCAGTATTTT. This chain links TRBV6-2 or TRBV6-3 with TRBJ2-3; D gene unclear. The V and J ends lost 4 bases and 4 bases respectively, with 3 bases between them. The CDR3 has 11 residues. Germline CDR1 reads MNHEY; CDR2 reads SVGEGT.

This clonotype was seen a few times. CDR3 DNA sequence: TGCAGTGCTAGAGATCAAGGTAGGGGATTTGACACTGAAGCTTTCTTT. Translating it yields CSARDQGRGFDTEAFF. This chain links TRBV20-1 with TRBJ1-1, with TRBD1 as a possible D gene (5 bases). V lost 0 bases to trimming and J lost 3 bases, with 17 bases between them. Germline V gene sequence: CDR1 DFQATT, CDR2 SNEGSKA (reference sequence). There are 16 residues in the CDR3.

V gene TRBV20-1 combines with J gene TRBJ2-7; D unresolved. The CDR3 covers 15 residues. V was cut by 3 bases and J by 3 bases, with 18 bases left in between. CDR1 is DFQATT and CDR2 is SNEGSKA in the germline V gene (reference sequence). CDR3 DNA: TGCAGTGCTAGTGGCGCCGACACCAGACTCTACGAGCAGTACTTC. Amino acid sequence: CSASGADTRLYEQYF.

With regard to this clonotype: Because the CDR3's place on the DNA is in doubt, the DNA is left out and the CDR3 is given as listed by TCRdb. The J gene is TRBJ2-3, the V gene TRBV20-1; the D segment call TRBD1 is taken from the table without a DNA check. The CDR3 extends over 14 residues, inclusive of both ends. Germline lookup yields CDR1 DFQATT and CDR2 SNEGSKA (reference sequence). The CDR3 sequence is CSAMVGVGTDTRYF.

The chain has TRBV10-3 and TRBJ1-1, with 7 nucleotides matching TRBD1. CDR3 length: 13 residues. CDR1 is ENHRY, CDR2 SYGVKD, per germline. V lost 11 bases, J lost 1 base, and 7 bases stayed unmatched. The CDR3 loop reads CAGQTGQNTEAFF. The CDR3 nucleotides read TGTGCCGGCCAGACAGGGCAGAACACTGAAGCTTTCTTT.

This clonotype was found a few times. The chain recombines TRBV24-1 with TRBJ2-3; 14 positions match TRBD2. CDR3 size: 17 residues. After removal of 4 bases from V and 7 bases from J, the junction contained 9 bases not matched to a gene. Germline V gives CDR1 KGHDR, CDR2 SFDVKD. CDR3 sequence reads: CATSDDRLAGGPYTQYF. CDR3 nucleotide sequence: TGTGCCACCAGTGACGACCGACTAGCGGGGGGGCCATATACGCAGTATTTT.

V and J are TRBV10-1 and TRBJ2-2; TRBD1 or TRBD2 may be the D gene (5 bases each). The CDR3 is 15 amino acids. V lost 5 bases and J lost 9, with 19 bases in between. Germline V gives CDR1 WNHNN, CDR2 SYGVQD (reference sequence). The DNA of the CDR3 is TGCGCCAGCAGTCGTACAGGATCCGACGGGAGGGAGCTGTTTTTT. Translating gives CASSRTGSDGRELFF.

CDR3: CASSLGLAGEGETQYF. The CDR3 DNA follows: TGTGCCAGCAGCTTGGGACTAGCGGGGGAAGGAGAGACCCAGTACTTC. The chain employs TRBV7-2 and TRBJ2-5, with 14 bases that match TRBD2. Germline assignment: CDR1 SGHTA and CDR2 FQGNSA. Losses at the gene ends were 3 bases for V and 4 bases for J; bases not matched to a gene: 4. The CDR3 contains 16 residues.

This chain links TRBV20-1 with TRBJ2-1; possibly TRBD1 for D (5 bases). The CDR3 has 14 residues. Trimming stripped 4 bases from V and 0 bases from J, with 10 bases between. Per germline, CDR1 DFQATT and CDR2 SNEGSKA (reference sequence). CDR3 sequence (DNA): TGCAGTGCTATAGGGGCGAGCTCCTACAATGAGCAGTTCTTC. Its translation: CSAIGASSYNEQFF.

In its sample, this clonotype was seen a few times. The DNA for the CDR3 is TGTGCCAGCAGCTTAGCCAAGGGGACGTTTAAATTCTACGAGCAGTACTTC. It codes for CASSLAKGTFKFYEQYF. The chain has TRBV7-9 and TRBJ2-7; the D gene could be TRBD1 or TRBD2 (5 bases each). Germline lookup yields CDR1 SEHNR and CDR2 FQNEAQ (reference sequence). V was trimmed by 0 bases and J by 3 bases, leaving 18 bases between them. The CDR3 is 17 residues long.

The chain has TRBV6-2 or TRBV6-3 and TRBJ1-1; D remains ambiguous. From germline, CDR1 is MNHEY and CDR2 SVGEGT. V gave up 8 bases and J gave up 3 bases, with 4 bases separating them. The CDR3 is made up of 10 amino acids. CDR3 residues: CASGDTEAFF. Written as DNA, the CDR3 is TGTGCCAGCGGGGACACTGAAGCTTTCTTT.

The sample holds a few counts of this clonotype. V is TRBV7-6 and J is TRBJ2-3, with D unresolved. The CDR3 is 13 residues long. Between the trimmed V and J ends, which lost 2 bases and 1 base, there was a span of 4 bases. The germline V gene encodes CDR1 SGHVS and CDR2 FNYEAQ. In nucleotides, the CDR3 is TGTGCCAGCAGCTTAAGTCGCACAGATACGCAGTATTTT. Amino acids: CASSLSRTDTQYF.

The chain joins TRBV21-1 to TRBJ1-5. TRBV21-1 is a known pseudogene. The CDR3 spans 17 residues. This chain's CDR3 is CASSKNIGHQGNQPQHF. CDR3 DNA sequence: TGTGCCAGCAGCAAAAACATTGGGCATCAAGGCAATCAGCCCCAGCATTTT.

The genes are TRBV19 and TRBJ1-2; 8 bases line up with TRBD1. Looked up from germline, CDR1 is LNHDA and CDR2 is SQIVND (reference sequence). This CDR3 region has 13 residues. With 5 bases clipped from V and 2 bases from J, the junction kept 1 base outside the gene matches. The CDR3 coding sequence is TGTGCCAGTAGTCGACAGGGGAACTATGGCTACACCTTC. Protein: CASSRQGNYGYTF.

The chain employs TRBV5-1 and TRBJ2-7, with 9 bases lining up with TRBD1. The J segment lost 0 bases and the V segment lost 4 bases, leaving 5 bases of the junction unmatched. Germline V gene sequence: CDR1 SGHRS, CDR2 YFSETQ. This CDR3 has 15 residues. In DNA form, the CDR3 reads TGCGCCAGCAGCCCCCGGACAGGGGTCTCCTACGAGCAGTACTTC. As protein: CASSPRTGVSYEQYF.

The gene calls are TRBV19 and TRBJ2-5; D is uncertain. The V end lost 5 bases, the J end lost 5 bases, and 12 bases lay between the germline ends. The CDR3 length is 13 residues. Germline CDR1 and CDR2: LNHDA and SQIVND (reference sequence). The CDR3 nucleotides are TGTGCCAGTAGTGCAGCTCTCCGTGAGACCCAGTACTTC. Its protein is CASSAALRETQYF.

The table lists this clonotype with a count of one. The chain employs TRBV11-3 and TRBJ2-5, with TRBD1 as a possible D gene (5 bases). The CDR3 has 15 amino acids. Germline assignment: CDR1 SGHNT and CDR2 YENEEA. V was trimmed by 1 base and J by 5 bases, leaving 14 bases between them. CDR3 sequence: CASSLVSGLWETQYF. The DNA of the CDR3 is TGTGCCAGCAGCTTAGTCTCAGGGTTATGGGAGACCCAGTACTTC. Complete variable domain (other parts from reference TRBV11-3 and TRBJ2-5): EAGVVQSPRYKIIEKKQPVAFWCNPISGHNTLYWYLQNLGQGPELLIRYENEEAVDDSQLPKDRFSAERLKGVDSTLKIQPAELGDSAVYLCASSLVSGLWETQYFGPGTRLLVL.

CDR3 amino acids: CASSLEWTGGQETQYF. The CDR3 DNA reads TGTGCCAGCAGTTTAGAGTGGACGGGGGGCCAAGAGACCCAGTACTTC. This rearrangement joins TRBV12-3 or TRBV12-4 to TRBJ2-5; 7 bases map to TRBD2. The ends lost 1 base at V and 1 base at J; junction bases unmatched: 6. The CDR3 is 16 residues long.

This clonotype was picked up a small number of times. The chain couples TRBV20-1 to TRBJ1-2; D remains unclear. CDR3 size: 11 residues. Germline V lookup: CDR1 DFQATT, CDR2 SNEGSKA (reference sequence). Trimming removed 0 bases at V and 8 bases at J, with 7 bases between. For the CDR3, the DNA is TGCAGTGCTAGAGAGGTGGCGGGCTACACCTTC. It is translated as CSAREVAGYTF.

V gene TRBV11-3 combines with J gene TRBJ2-2; TRBD2 agrees at 8 bases. From germline, CDR1 is SGHNT and CDR2 YENEEA. There are 16 residues in the CDR3. The ends lost 1 base at V and 5 bases at J; junction bases unmatched: 6. CDR3 loop: CASSLVLLAVTGELFF. The CDR3 coding sequence is TGTGCCAGCAGCTTAGTATTACTAGCGGTAACCGGGGAGCTGTTTTTT.

The rearrangement joins TRBV2 to TRBJ1-5; tentatively, D is TRBD1 (6 bases). The length of the CDR3 is 15 residues. Per germline, CDR1 SNHLY and CDR2 FYNNEI. Trimming cost V 2 bases and J 0 bases, with 8 bases left between them. CDR3 in DNA: TGTGCCAGCAGTGAACAGGGGAGTAGCAATCAGCCCCAGCATTTT. Translation gives CASSEQGSSNQPQHF.

The count of this clonotype is one. The V gene is TRBV30, the J gene TRBJ1-5; 10 nucleotides match TRBD1. Looked up from germline, CDR1 is GTSNPN and CDR2 is SVGIG (reference sequence). Unmatched junction bases numbered 2, after V lost 1 base and J lost 5 bases. The CDR3 has 14 residues. The CDR3 coding sequence is TGTGCCTGGAGTGCGGACAGGGGGGATCAGCCCCAGCATTTT. Its protein product is CAWSADRGDQPQHF. Drawing the rest from reference TRBV30 and TRBJ1-5, the complete variable domain is SQTIHQWPATLVQPVGSPLSLECTVEGTSNPNLYWYRQAAGRGLQLLFYSVGIGQISSEVPQNLSASRPQDRQFILSSKKLLLSDSGFYLCAWSADRGDQPQHFGDGTRLSIL.

The genes are TRBV24-1 and TRBJ1-2; D may be TRBD1 (6 bases). Trimming took off 3 bases at V and 4 bases at J, with 8 bases between the two ends. Germline CDR1 and CDR2: KGHDR and SFDVKD. The CDR3 has 13 amino acids. The CDR3 DNA sequence: TGTGCCACCAGTGATCTGGGGGCCTATGGCTACACCTTC. This codes for CATSDLGAYGYTF.

The V gene is TRBV18, the J gene TRBJ2-1; 9 bases agree with TRBD1. V shed 4 bases and J 11 bases; nucleotides not matched to a gene: 6. This CDR3 spans 13 amino acids. Germline V gives CDR1 KGHSH, CDR2 LQKENI. The CDR3 loop reads CASSRDRGEQQFF. CDR3 DNA sequence: TGTGCCAGCTCACGAGACAGGGGGGAGCAGCAGTTCTTC.

This clonotype has just a few counts. In DNA form, the CDR3 reads TGTGCCACCAGTGATCGGGGTCATAGCAATCAGCCCCAGCATTTT. This sequence encodes CATSDRGHSNQPQHF. The chain links TRBV24-1 to TRBJ1-5; D not resolved. CDR1 is KGHDR and CDR2 is SFDVKD in the germline V gene. The CDR3 is 15 residues long. V was shortened by 3 bases and J by 0 bases, with 8 bases between the two germline ends.

The J gene is TRBJ2-5, the V gene TRBV24-1; perhaps TRBD1 as D (6 bases). V shed 3 bases and J shed 0 bases, with 10 bases lying between them. Germline assignment: CDR1 KGHDR and CDR2 SFDVKD. The CDR3 totals 15 residues. In nucleotides, the CDR3 is TGTGCCACCAGTGATCCGACAGGCTACCAAGAGACCCAGTACTTC. Its protein product is CATSDPTGYQETQYF.

The CDR3 DNA sequence: TGTGCCAGCAGCTCTTCGAAGCGGGGAAGTGGCACAGATACGCAGTATTTT. It yields the protein CASSSSKRGSGTDTQYF. The chain combines TRBV7-9 with TRBJ2-3, with 7 bases identical to TRBD2. Germline V gives CDR1 SEHNR, CDR2 FQNEAQ (reference sequence). V shed 4 bases and J 1 base; nucleotides not matched to a gene: 11. The CDR3 consists of 17 residues.

The rearrangement uses TRBV6-1 and TRBJ2-3, with 9 bases lining up with TRBD1. Germline values: CDR1 MNHNS, CDR2 SASEGT. The trim removed 5 bases at V and 4 bases at J, leaving 1 base unmatched. This CDR3 is built from 13 residues. The CDR3 DNA is TGTGCCAGCAGTCGACAGGGGGCAGATACGCAGTATTTT. This encodes CASSRQGADTQYF.